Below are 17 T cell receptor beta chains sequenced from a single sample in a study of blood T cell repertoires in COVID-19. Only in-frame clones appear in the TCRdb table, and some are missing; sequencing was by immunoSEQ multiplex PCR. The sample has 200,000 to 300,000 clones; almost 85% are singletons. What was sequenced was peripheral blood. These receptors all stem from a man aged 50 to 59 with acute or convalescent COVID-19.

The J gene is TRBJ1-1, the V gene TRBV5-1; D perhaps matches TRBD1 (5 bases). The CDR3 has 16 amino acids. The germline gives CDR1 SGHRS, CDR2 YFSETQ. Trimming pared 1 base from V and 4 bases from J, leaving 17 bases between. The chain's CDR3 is CASSLSSGVVGTEAFF. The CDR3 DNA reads TGCGCCAGCAGCTTGTCCTCGGGGGTGGTTGGCACTGAAGCTTTCTTT.

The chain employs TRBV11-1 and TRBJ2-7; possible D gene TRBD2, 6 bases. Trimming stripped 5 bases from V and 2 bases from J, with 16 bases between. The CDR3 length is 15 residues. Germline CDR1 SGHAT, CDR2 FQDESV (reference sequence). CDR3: CASSRGSGSPYEQYF. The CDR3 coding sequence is TGTGCCAGCAGCCGGGGGTCGGGAAGTCCCTACGAGCAGTACTTC.

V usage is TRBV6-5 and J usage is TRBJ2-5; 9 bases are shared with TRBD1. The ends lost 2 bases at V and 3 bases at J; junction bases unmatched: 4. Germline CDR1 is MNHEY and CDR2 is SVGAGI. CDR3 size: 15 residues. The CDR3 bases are TGTGCCAGCAGTTACGGGGGACAGGGAGAAGAGACCCAGTACTTC. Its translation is CASSYGGQGEETQYF.

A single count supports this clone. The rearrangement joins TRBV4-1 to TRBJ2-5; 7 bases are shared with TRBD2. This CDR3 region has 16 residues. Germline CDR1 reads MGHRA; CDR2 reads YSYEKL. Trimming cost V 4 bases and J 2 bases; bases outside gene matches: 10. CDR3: CASSPQATSRQETQYF. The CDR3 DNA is TGCGCCAGCAGCCCGCAGGCGACTAGCAGGCAAGAGACCCAGTACTTC.

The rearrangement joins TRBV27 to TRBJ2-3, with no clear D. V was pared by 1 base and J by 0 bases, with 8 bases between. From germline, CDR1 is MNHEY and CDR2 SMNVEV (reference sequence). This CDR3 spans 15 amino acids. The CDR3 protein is CASSLYLVSTDTQYF. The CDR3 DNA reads TGTGCCAGCAGTTTATACCTAGTTAGCACAGATACGCAGTATTTT.

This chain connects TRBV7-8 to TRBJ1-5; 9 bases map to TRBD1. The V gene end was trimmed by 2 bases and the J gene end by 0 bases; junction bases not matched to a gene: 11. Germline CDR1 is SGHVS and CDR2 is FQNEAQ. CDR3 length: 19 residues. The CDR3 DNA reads TGTGCCAGCAGCTTAAGGTCGGGACAGGGCTTTTATAGCAATCAGCCCCAGCATTTT. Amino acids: CASSLRSGQGFYSNQPQHF.

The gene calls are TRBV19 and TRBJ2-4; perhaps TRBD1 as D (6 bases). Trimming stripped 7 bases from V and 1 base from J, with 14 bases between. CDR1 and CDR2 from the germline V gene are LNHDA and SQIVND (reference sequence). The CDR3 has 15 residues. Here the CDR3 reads CASIGDRHAKNIQYF. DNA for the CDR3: TGTGCCAGTATCGGAGACAGGCATGCCAAAAACATTCAGTACTTC.

CDR3 nucleotides: TGTGCCAGCACACCCGGGGATACTGGCTACACCTTC. It encodes CASTPGDTGYTF. This chain uses TRBV2 with TRBJ1-2; D not resolved. The CDR3 is made up of 12 amino acids. Trimming stripped 7 bases from V and 7 bases from J, with 13 bases between. Germline CDR1 reads SNHLY; CDR2 reads FYNNEI. The whole variable domain, remainder taken from reference TRBV2 and TRBJ1-2, is EPEVTQTPSHQVTQMGQEVILRCVPISNHLYFYWYRQILGQKVEFLVSFYNNEISEKSEIFDDQFSVERPDGSNFTLKIRSTKLEDSAMYFCASTPGDTGYTFGSGTRLTVV.

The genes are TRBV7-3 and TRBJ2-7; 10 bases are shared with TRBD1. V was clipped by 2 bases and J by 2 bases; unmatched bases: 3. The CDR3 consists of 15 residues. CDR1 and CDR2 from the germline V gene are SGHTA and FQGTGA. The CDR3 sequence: CASSLYGTGAYEQYF. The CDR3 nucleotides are TGTGCCAGCAGCTTATACGGGACAGGGGCCTACGAGCAGTACTTC.

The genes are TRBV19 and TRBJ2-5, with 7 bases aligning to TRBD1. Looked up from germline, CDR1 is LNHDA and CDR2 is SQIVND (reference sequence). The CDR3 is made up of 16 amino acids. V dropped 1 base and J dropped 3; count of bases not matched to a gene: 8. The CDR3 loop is CASSIGTGRTEETQYF. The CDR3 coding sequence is TGTGCCAGTAGTATAGGGACAGGCAGGACGGAAGAGACCCAGTACTTC.

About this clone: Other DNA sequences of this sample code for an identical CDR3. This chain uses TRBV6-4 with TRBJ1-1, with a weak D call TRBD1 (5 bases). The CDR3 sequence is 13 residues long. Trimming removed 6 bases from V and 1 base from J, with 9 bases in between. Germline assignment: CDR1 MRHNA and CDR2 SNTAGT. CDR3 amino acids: CASSPQGNTEAFF. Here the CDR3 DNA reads TGTGCCAGCAGCCCGCAGGGGAACACTGAAGCTTTCTTT.

CDR3 residues: CASSPDRQETQYF. CDR3 DNA sequence: TGCGCCAGCAGCCCGGACAGACAAGAGACCCAGTACTTC. The rearrangement uses TRBV5-1 and TRBJ2-5; tentatively, D is TRBD1 (6 bases). Looked up from germline, CDR1 is SGHRS and CDR2 is YFSETQ. V was pared by 4 bases and J by 2 bases, with 9 bases between. CDR3 length: 13 amino acids.

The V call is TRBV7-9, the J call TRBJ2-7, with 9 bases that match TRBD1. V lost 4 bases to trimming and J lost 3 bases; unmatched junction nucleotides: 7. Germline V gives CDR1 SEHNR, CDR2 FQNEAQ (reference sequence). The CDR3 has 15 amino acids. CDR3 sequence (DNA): TGTGCCAGCAGCTACAGGGGGCTGGGTGGCTACGAGCAGTACTTC. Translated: CASSYRGLGGYEQYF.

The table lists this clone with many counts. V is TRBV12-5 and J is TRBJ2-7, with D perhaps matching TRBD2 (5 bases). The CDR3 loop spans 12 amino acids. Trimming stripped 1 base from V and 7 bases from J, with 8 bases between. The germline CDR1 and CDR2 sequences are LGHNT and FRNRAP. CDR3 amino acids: CASGLEGGEQYF. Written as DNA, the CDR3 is TGTGCTAGTGGTTTGGAGGGCGGGGAGCAGTACTTC.

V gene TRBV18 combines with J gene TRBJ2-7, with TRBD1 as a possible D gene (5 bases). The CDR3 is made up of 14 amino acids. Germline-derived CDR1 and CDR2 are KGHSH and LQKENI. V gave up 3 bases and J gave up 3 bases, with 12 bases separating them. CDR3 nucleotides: TGTGCCAGCTCACCCCCCCGGACAATCTACGAGCAGTACTTC. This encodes CASSPPRTIYEQYF. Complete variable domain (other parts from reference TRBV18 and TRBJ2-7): NAGVMQNPRHLVRRRGQEARLRCSPMKGHSHVYWYRQLPEEGLKFMVYLQKENIIDESGMPKERFSAEFPKEGPSILRIQQVVRGDSAAYFCASSPPRTIYEQYFGPGTRLTVT.

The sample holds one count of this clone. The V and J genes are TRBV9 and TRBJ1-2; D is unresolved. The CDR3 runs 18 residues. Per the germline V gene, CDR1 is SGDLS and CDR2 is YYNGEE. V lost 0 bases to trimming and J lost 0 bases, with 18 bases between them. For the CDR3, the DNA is TGTGCCAGCAGCGTAGCTCGGACGTGGACGGACTCTAACTATGGCTACACCTTC. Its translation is CASSVARTWTDSNYGYTF.

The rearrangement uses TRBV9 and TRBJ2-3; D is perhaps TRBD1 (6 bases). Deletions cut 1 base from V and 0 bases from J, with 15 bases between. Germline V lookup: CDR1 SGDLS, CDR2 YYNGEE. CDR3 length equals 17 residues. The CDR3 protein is CASSVMPDSPSTDTQYF. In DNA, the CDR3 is TGTGCCAGCAGCGTAATGCCGGACAGCCCTAGCACAGATACGCAGTATTTT.